These 17 T cell receptor beta chains originate from one sample sequenced in a study of shared clonotypes between healthy human individuals. Sequenced by immunoSEQ multiplex PCR; TCRdb stores in-frame clones only, minus some. The sample contains 850,000 to 1,200,000 clones, approximately 72% of which appear only once. The sequencing input was memory CD4+ T cells sorted from blood. As for subset: CD45RA-negative fraction. Receptor source: a man aged 18 to 29 in good health.

J is TRBJ2-5 and V is TRBV2, with D unresolved. The germline CDR1 and CDR2 sequences are SNHLY and FYNNEI. V gave up 2 bases and J gave up 5 bases, with 12 bases separating them. CDR3 length: 14 residues. CDR3 nucleotides: TGTGCCAGCAGTGAAATCGGGCAGAGGGAGACCCAGTACTTC. Translating it yields CASSEIGQRETQYF.

The J gene is TRBJ2-1, the V gene TRBV6-6; 12 bases are a match to TRBD1. V was pared by 4 bases and J by 5 bases, with 6 bases of the junction left unmatched. The CDR3 runs to 16 residues. Germline CDR1 and CDR2: MNHNY and SVGAGI (reference sequence). CDR3 nucleotide sequence: TGTGCCAGCAGTTCTTTGGGACAGGGGGCAAACAATGAGCAGTTCTTC. Protein product: CASSSLGQGANNEQFF.

The chain carries TRBV5-4 and TRBJ2-1, with 7 bases lining up with TRBD2. Germline-derived CDR1 and CDR2 are SGHNT and YYREEE (reference sequence). Trimming removed 2 bases from V and 4 bases from J; junction bases left unmatched: 9. CDR3 size: 16 residues. CDR3 protein: CASSFRRGELYNEQFF. The DNA of the CDR3 is TGTGCCAGCAGCTTCCGACGGGGGGAACTTTACAATGAGCAGTTCTTC.

J is TRBJ1-1 and V is TRBV6-5; a possible D gene is TRBD1 (5 bases). Germline CDR1 reads MNHEY; CDR2 reads SVGAGI. The CDR3 is 13 amino acids. V lost 5 bases and J lost 7, with 14 bases in between. The DNA for the CDR3 is TGTGCCAGCAGTGGGGGGACCTGGAGTGAAGCTTTCTTT. Translating gives CASSGGTWSEAFF.

The rearrangement links TRBV5-5 to TRBJ2-5; D is undetermined. The CDR3 runs 11 residues. Trimming cost V 3 bases and J 4 bases, with 4 bases left between them. Germline V gives CDR1 SGHKS, CDR2 YYEKEE (reference sequence). In DNA form, the CDR3 reads TGTGCCAGCAGCTCCGTAGAGACCCAGTACTTC. Amino acids: CASSSVETQYF. The whole variable domain, remainder taken from reference TRBV5-5 and TRBJ2-5, is DAGVTQSPTHLIKTRGQQVTLRCSPISGHKSVSWYQQVLGQGPQFIFQYYEKEERGRGNFPDRFSARQFPNYSSELNVNALLLGDSALYLCASSSVETQYFGPGTRLLVL.

V and J are TRBV2 and TRBJ1-1; a weak D match, TRBD1 (6 bases). This CDR3 has 14 amino acids. CDR1 is SNHLY and CDR2 is FYNNEI in the germline V gene. V gave up 6 bases and J gave up 0 bases, with 11 bases separating them. The CDR3 DNA follows: TGTGCCAGCAGAGTCAGGGGTTTGAACACTGAAGCTTTCTTT. It yields the protein CASRVRGLNTEAFF.

The genes are TRBV7-2 and TRBJ1-2; D remains ambiguous. V was trimmed by 4 bases and J by 7 bases, leaving 16 bases between them. CDR3 length equals 14 residues. Germline loops: CDR1 SGHTA, CDR2 FQGNSA. CDR3 DNA sequence: TGTGCCAGCAGCTCGCCCAGGAGGGAGGCTGGCTACACCTTC. This translates into CASSSPRREAGYTF.

This clone was counted between two and nine times. The chain recombines TRBV18 with TRBJ1-2; the D gene is possibly TRBD1 (5 bases). Per germline, CDR1 KGHSH and CDR2 LQKENI. V lost 8 bases and J 3 bases, leaving 16 bases between the germline ends. CDR3 size: 14 residues. CDR3 nucleotide sequence: TGTGCCAGCACTCGTGGAGGGGCTGACTATGGCTACACCTTC. This sequence encodes CASTRGGADYGYTF.

The V call is TRBV7-2, the J call TRBJ2-7, with D possibly TRBD2 on 5 matching bases. CDR1 is SGHTA, CDR2 FQGNSA, per germline. CDR3 length: 13 amino acids. The ends were cut back, 3 bases at V and 3 bases at J, with 9 bases in the middle. CDR3 DNA sequence: TGTGCCAGCAGCTTGGGCCGGGACTACGAGCAGTACTTC. Amino acids: CASSLGRDYEQYF.

The CDR3: CASSHRGGYEQYF. DNA of the CDR3: TGTGCCAGCAGTCACAGGGGAGGCTACGAGCAGTACTTC. This chain links TRBV6-5 with TRBJ2-7, with a possible D match to TRBD1 (7 bases). CDR3 length: 13 residues. The V gene's germline CDR1 is MNHEY and CDR2 SVGAGI. V was shortened by 5 bases and J by 3 bases, with 11 bases between the two germline ends.

The CDR3 coding sequence is TGCGCCAGCAGCCAAGATACCGTAGCGGGTTTCCAAGAGACCCAGTACTTC. This sequence encodes CASSQDTVAGFQETQYF. V and J are TRBV4-1 and TRBJ2-5; TRBD2 matches 7 bases. Trimming at V came to 0 bases and at J to 1 base, leaving 8 bases not matched to a gene. Per germline, CDR1 MGHRA and CDR2 YSYEKL. The CDR3 has 17 residues.

The genes are TRBV7-9 and TRBJ2-7, with 11 bases fitting TRBD2. The CDR3 is 15 residues long. Germline values: CDR1 SEHNR, CDR2 FQNEAQ (reference sequence). J lost 1 base, V lost 4 bases, and 3 bases had no gene match. The CDR3 spells CASSSSSGRSYEQYF. The CDR3 coding sequence is TGTGCCAGCAGCTCCTCTAGCGGGAGGTCCTACGAGCAGTACTTC.

V gene TRBV18 combines with J gene TRBJ2-7, with 12 bases lining up with TRBD1. The CDR3 has 15 amino acids. Unmatched junction bases numbered 7, after V lost 5 bases and J lost 5 bases. The germline gives CDR1 KGHSH, CDR2 LQKENI. The chain's CDR3 is CASSAYGTGGNEQYF. The CDR3 DNA follows: TGTGCCAGCTCAGCCTACGGGACAGGGGGCAACGAGCAGTACTTC.

J is TRBJ1-2 and V is TRBV7-9; the D is unclear. CDR1 is SEHNR and CDR2 is FQNEAQ in the germline V gene (reference sequence). The V and J ends lost 5 bases and 6 bases respectively, with 16 bases between them. This CDR3 spans 14 amino acids. The CDR3 DNA reads TGTGCCAGCAGCCAACTTGTAGATGTCCATGGCTACACCTTC. Residues: CASSQLVDVHGYTF. The whole variable domain, remainder taken from reference TRBV7-9 and TRBJ1-2, is DTGVSQNPRHKITKRGQNVTFRCDPISEHNRLYWYRQTLGQGPEFLTYFQNEAQLEKSRLLSDRFSAERPKGSFSTLEIQRTEQGDSAMYLCASSQLVDVHGYTFGSGTRLTVV.

The V call is TRBV9, the J call TRBJ1-5, with 10 nucleotides matching TRBD1. The CDR3 totals 18 residues. Trimming at V came to 0 bases and at J to 4 bases, leaving 10 bases not matched to a gene. Germline V gene data show CDR1 as SGDLS and CDR2 as YYNGEE. CDR3: CASSVDVGQGGINQPQHF. The CDR3 coding sequence is TGTGCCAGCAGCGTAGATGTCGGACAGGGGGGTATTAATCAGCCCCAGCATTTT.

This clone was seen a few times. Within the sample, other DNA sequences also encode this same CDR3. The V call is TRBV2, the J call TRBJ2-5; D could derive from TRBD1 or TRBD2 (6 bases each). The CDR3 contains 13 residues. V was pared by 7 bases and J by 5 bases, with 14 bases between. Per the germline V gene, CDR1 is SNHLY and CDR2 is FYNNEI. In nucleotides, the CDR3 is TGTGCCAGCATTGGGGGGCCGGGGGAGACCCAGTACTTC. Translating it yields CASIGGPGETQYF.

The chain is built from TRBV7-9 and TRBJ1-1; 8 bases are shared with TRBD1. Per germline, CDR1 SEHNR and CDR2 FQNEAQ (reference sequence). J gave up 5 bases and V 5 bases, and 4 bases lay outside the gene matches. The CDR3 has 13 amino acids. CDR3: CASSAQGVTEAFF. The CDR3 coding sequence is TGTGCCAGCAGCGCACAGGGGGTGACTGAAGCTTTCTTT.